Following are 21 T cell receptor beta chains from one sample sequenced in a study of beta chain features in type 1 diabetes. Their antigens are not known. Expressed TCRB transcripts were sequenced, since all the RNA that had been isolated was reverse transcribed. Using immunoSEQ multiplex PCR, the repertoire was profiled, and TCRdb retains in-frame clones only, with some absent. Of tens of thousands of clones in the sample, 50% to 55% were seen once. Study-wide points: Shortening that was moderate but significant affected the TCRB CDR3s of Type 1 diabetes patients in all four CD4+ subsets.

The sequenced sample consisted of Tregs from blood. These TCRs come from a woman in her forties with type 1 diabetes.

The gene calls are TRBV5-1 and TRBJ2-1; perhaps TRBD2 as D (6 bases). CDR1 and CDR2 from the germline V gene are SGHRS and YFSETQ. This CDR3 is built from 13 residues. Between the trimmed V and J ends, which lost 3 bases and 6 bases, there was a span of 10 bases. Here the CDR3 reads CASSSPGGNEQFF. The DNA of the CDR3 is TGCGCCAGCAGCTCCCCCGGGGGCAATGAGCAGTTCTTC.

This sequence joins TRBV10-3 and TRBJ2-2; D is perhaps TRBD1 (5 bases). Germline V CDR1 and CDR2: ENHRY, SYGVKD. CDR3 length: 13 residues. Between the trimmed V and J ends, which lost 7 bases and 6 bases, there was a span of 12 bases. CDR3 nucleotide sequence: TGTGCCATCACAAGCCAGGGCCCCGGGGAGCTGTTTTTT. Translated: CAITSQGPGELFF.

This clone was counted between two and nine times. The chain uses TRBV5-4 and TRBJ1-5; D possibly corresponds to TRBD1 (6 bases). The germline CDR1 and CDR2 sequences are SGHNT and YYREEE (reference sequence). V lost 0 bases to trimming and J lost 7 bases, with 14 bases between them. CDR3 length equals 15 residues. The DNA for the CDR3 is TGTGCCAGCAGCTTGGATCCAGGGGAAGGCCAGCCCCAGCATTTT. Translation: CASSLDPGEGQPQHF.

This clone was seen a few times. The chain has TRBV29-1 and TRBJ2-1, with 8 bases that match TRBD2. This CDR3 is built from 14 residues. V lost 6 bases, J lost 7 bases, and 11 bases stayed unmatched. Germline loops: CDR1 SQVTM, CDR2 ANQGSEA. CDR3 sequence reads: CSVEPGLGDNEQFF. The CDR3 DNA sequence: TGCAGCGTAGAACCGGGACTAGGAGATAATGAGCAGTTCTTC.

The CDR3 nucleotides are TGTGCCATCGGTCCAGGGGGCCGAGGCTACACCTTC. Translation: CAIGPGGRGYTF. The V call is TRBV10-3, the J call TRBJ1-2, with 8 bases lining up with TRBD1. Germline V gene sequence: CDR1 ENHRY, CDR2 SYGVKD. V shed 8 bases, J shed 8 bases, and the junction held 7 bases outside the gene matches. The CDR3 extends over 12 amino acids.

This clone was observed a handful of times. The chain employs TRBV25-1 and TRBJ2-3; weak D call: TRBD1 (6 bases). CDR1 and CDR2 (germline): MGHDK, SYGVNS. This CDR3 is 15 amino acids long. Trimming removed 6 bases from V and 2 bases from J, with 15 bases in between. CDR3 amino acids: CASSLGQLLTDTQYF. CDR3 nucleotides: TGTGCCAGCAGCCTCGGACAGCTCCTCACAGATACGCAGTATTTT.

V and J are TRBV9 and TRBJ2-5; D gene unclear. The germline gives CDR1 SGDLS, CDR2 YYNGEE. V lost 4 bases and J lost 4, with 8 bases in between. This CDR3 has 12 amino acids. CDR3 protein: CASSSSGETQYF. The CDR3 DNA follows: TGTGCCAGCAGCTCCTCGGGAGAGACCCAGTACTTC.

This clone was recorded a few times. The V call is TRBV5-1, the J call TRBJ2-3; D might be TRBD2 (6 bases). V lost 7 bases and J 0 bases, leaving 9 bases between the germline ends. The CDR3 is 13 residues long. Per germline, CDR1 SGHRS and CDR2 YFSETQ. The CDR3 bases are TGCGCCAGCGGGGGGTACAGCACAGATACGCAGTATTTT. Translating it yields CASGGYSTDTQYF.

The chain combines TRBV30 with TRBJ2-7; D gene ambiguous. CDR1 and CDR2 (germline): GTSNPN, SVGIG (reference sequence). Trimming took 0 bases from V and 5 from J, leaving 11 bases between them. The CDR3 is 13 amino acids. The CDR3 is CAWSVKEYNEQYF. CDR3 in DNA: TGTGCCTGGAGTGTAAAAGAGTATAACGAGCAGTACTTC.

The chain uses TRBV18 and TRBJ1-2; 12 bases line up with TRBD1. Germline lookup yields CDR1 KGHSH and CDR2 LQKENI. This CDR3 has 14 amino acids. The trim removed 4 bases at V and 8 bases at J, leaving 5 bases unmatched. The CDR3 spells CASSLGTGGGGYTF. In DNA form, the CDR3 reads TGTGCCAGCTCACTCGGGACAGGGGGCGGCGGCTACACCTTC.

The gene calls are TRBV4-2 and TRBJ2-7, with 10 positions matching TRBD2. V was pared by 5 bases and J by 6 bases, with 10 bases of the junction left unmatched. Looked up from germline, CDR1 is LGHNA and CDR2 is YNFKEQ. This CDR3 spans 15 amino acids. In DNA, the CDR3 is TGTGCCAGCAGCTCAGGCCAAGCGGGAGGGCCCGAGCAGTACTTC. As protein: CASSSGQAGGPEQYF.

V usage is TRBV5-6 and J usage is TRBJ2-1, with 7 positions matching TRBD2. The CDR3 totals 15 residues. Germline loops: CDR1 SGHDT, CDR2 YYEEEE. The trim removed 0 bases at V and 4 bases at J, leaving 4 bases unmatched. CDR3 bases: TGTGCCAGCAGCTTGGCGGGGAGGGCTTACAATGAGCAGTTCTTC. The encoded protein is CASSLAGRAYNEQFF.

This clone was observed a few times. In DNA, the CDR3 is TGTGCCAGCAGCCCCCTTTCTCGGGGCTACACCTTC. Its protein product is CASSPLSRGYTF. The chain links TRBV28 to TRBJ1-2, with D unresolved. Germline V CDR1 and CDR2: MDHEN, SYDVKM. V was cut by 6 bases and J by 8 bases, with 13 bases left in between. This CDR3 is built from 12 residues.

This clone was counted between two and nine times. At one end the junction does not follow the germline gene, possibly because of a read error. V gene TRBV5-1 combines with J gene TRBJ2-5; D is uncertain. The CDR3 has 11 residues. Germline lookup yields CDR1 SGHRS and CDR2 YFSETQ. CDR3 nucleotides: TGTGCCAGCAGCTACGGCGGGACCCAGTACTTC. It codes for CASSYGGTQYF.

The CDR3 sequence is CASSSRDSGANVLTF. CDR3 in DNA: TGTGCCAGCAGTTCCAGGGACAGCGGGGCCAACGTCCTGACTTTC. The V call is TRBV27, the J call TRBJ2-6; TRBD1 aligns across 7 bases. V lost 4 bases to trimming and J lost 4 bases; unmatched junction nucleotides: 4. The CDR3 runs to 15 residues. Germline-derived CDR1 and CDR2 are MNHEY and SMNVEV (reference sequence).

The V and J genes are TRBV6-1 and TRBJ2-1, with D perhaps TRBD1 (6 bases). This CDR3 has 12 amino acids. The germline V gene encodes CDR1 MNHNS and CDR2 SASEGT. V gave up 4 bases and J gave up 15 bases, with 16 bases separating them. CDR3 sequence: CASSVIIQGPFF. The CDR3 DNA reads TGTGCCAGCAGTGTCATCATACAGGGACCGTTCTTC.

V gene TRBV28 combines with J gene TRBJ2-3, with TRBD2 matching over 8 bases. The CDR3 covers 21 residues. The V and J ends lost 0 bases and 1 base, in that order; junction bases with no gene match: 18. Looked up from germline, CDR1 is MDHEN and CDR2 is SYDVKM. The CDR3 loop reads CASSLCGGSGTRLYCTDTQYF. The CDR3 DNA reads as TGTGCCAGCAGTTTATGCGGAGGTAGCGGGACCCGGTTATATTGCACAGATACGCAGTATTTT.

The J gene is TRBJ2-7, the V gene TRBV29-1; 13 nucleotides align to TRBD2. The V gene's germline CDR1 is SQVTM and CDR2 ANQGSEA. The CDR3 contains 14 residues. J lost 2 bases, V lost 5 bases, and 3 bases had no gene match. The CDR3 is CSVRGTSGTYEQYF. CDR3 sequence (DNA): TGCAGCGTTCGAGGGACTAGCGGGACCTACGAGCAGTACTTC.

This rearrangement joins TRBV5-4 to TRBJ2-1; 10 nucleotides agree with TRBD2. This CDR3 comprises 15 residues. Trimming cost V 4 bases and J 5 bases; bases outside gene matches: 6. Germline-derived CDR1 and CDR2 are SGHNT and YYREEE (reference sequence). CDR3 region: CASSASGRGDNEQFF. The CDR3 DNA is TGTGCCAGCAGCGCCAGCGGGAGGGGGGACAATGAGCAGTTCTTC.

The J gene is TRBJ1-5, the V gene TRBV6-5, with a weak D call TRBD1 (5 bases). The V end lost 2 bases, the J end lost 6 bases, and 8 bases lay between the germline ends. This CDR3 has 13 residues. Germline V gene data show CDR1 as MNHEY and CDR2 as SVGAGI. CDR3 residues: CASSYDQGQPQHF. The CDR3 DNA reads TGTGCCAGCAGTTACGACCAGGGTCAGCCCCAGCATTTT.

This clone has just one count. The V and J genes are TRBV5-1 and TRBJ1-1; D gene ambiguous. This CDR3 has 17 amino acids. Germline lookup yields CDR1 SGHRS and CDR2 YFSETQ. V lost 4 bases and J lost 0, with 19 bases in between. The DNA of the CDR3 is TGCGCCAGCAGCCCCTCGCTTACAGTTCCCCTGAACACTGAAGCTTTCTTT. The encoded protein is CASSPSLTVPLNTEAFF.